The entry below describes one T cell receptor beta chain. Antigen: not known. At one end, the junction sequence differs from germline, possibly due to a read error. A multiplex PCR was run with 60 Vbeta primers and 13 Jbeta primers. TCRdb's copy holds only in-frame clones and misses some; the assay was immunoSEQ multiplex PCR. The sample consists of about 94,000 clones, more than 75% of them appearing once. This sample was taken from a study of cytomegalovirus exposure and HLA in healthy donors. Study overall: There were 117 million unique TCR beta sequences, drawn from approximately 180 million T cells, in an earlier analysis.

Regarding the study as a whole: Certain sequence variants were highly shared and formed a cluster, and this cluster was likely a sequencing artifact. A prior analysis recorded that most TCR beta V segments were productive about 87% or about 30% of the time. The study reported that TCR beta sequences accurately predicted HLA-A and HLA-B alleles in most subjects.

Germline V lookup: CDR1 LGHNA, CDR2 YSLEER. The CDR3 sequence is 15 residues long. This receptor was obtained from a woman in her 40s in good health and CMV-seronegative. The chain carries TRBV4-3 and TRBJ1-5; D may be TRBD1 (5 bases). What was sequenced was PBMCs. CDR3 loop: CASSQGRTSNQPQNF. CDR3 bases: TGCGCCAGCAGCCAGGGACGGACTAGCAATCAGCCCCAGAATTTT.